This is a list of T cell receptor beta chains from one sample in a study of neurological immune-mediated disorders. TCRdb itself ran the 5' RACE reads through MiXCR, one entry per CDR3 protein. The sample carries 45,000 to 50,000 distinct CDR3 sequences, under 3.5% recorded once. What was sequenced was PBMCs. The receptors were sampled from a woman aged 45-65 years with multiple sclerosis. Both conserved end residues are part of each CDR3. Each record gives: CDR3 DNA, CDR3 protein, D gene, V gene, clone size, CDR3 length, J gene. The D gene is left open where the match is weak. Size values are once, few and many counts, or a class for expanded clones, and some rows have none.

CDR3 DNA: TGTGCCAGCTCACCGAACGGGAGGACCACCTACGAGCAGTACTTC; CDR3 protein: CASSPNGRTTYEQYF; D gene: TRBD2; V gene: TRBV18; clone size: many; CDR3 length: 15; J gene: TRBJ2-7
CDR3 DNA: TGTGCCAGCTCACCCGACGGACTACATCCGAACACTGAAGCTTTCTTT; CDR3 protein: CASSPDGLHPNTEAFF; D gene: NA; V gene: TRBV18; clone size: many; CDR3 length: 16; J gene: TRBJ1-1
CDR3 DNA: TGTGCCAGCAGCCAAGCGGCGGGTGGCTACACCTTC; CDR3 protein: CASSQAAGGYTF; D gene: NA; V gene: TRBV3-1; clone size: many; CDR3 length: 12; J gene: TRBJ1-2
CDR3 DNA: TGTGCCAGCAGTCTTCCGGGATCCTACAATGAGCAGTTCTTC; CDR3 protein: CASSLPGSYNEQFF; D gene: NA; V gene: TRBV12-3/TRBV12-4; clone size: many; CDR3 length: 14; J gene: TRBJ2-1
CDR3 DNA: TGTGCCAGCGCCCCGTCGGGCCAAGAATACGAGCAGTACTTC; CDR3 protein: CASAPSGQEYEQYF; D gene: NA; V gene: TRBV7-9; clone size: many; CDR3 length: 14; J gene: TRBJ2-7
CDR3 DNA: TGTGCCAGCTCACCATCTCCGACAGGCCGCTTCGCCTATGGCTACACCTTC; CDR3 protein: CASSPSPTGRFAYGYTF; D gene: NA; V gene: TRBV18; clone size: many; CDR3 length: 17; J gene: TRBJ1-2
CDR3 DNA: TGTGCCAGCAGTCCCCGACTTATCCGGGAGCTGTTTTTT; CDR3 protein: CASSPRLIRELFF; D gene: NA; V gene: TRBV12-3/TRBV12-4; clone size: many; CDR3 length: 13; J gene: TRBJ2-2
CDR3 DNA: TGTGCCAGCAGTTACCCCAGGACTAGCGGGGGAGAGACCCAGTACTTC; CDR3 protein: CASSYPRTSGGETQYF; D gene: TRBD2; V gene: TRBV6-6; clone size: many; CDR3 length: 16; J gene: TRBJ2-5
CDR3 DNA: TGTGCCAGCAGCTTAAGTTATAACTATGGCTACACCTTC; CDR3 protein: CASSLSYNYGYTF; D gene: NA; V gene: TRBV11-2; clone size: medium-sized; CDR3 length: 13; J gene: TRBJ1-2
CDR3 DNA: TGTGCCACCAGTGATCCTAGAACCGGAGAGACCCAGTACTTC; CDR3 protein: CATSDPRTGETQYF; D gene: NA; V gene: TRBV24-1; clone size: many; CDR3 length: 14; J gene: TRBJ2-5
CDR3 DNA: TGCAGTGCTAGAGCCCCAGGGGGTTACACTGAAGCTTTCTTT; CDR3 protein: CSARAPGGYTEAFF; D gene: TRBD1; V gene: TRBV20-1; clone size: many; CDR3 length: 14; J gene: TRBJ1-1
CDR3 DNA: TGTGCCAGCAGCCCGGACAGGGGTGTCAATGGCTACACCTTC; CDR3 protein: CASSPDRGVNGYTF; D gene: TRBD1; V gene: TRBV7-2; clone size: many; CDR3 length: 14; J gene: TRBJ1-2
CDR3 DNA: TGTGCCAGCAGCTCCCTAGGGGGAGATACGCAGTATTTT; CDR3 protein: CASSSLGGDTQYF; D gene: NA; V gene: TRBV7-6; clone size: many; CDR3 length: 13; J gene: TRBJ2-3
CDR3 DNA: TGTGCCAGCAGCCCCAGGGCAACTAATGAAAAACTGTTTTTT; CDR3 protein: CASSPRATNEKLFF; D gene: NA; V gene: TRBV7-2; clone size: many; CDR3 length: 14; J gene: TRBJ1-4
CDR3 DNA: TGCAGTGCTACTAATACAGGGTTTGGCTACGAGCAGTACTTC; CDR3 protein: CSATNTGFGYEQYF; D gene: NA; V gene: TRBV20-1; clone size: many; CDR3 length: 14; J gene: TRBJ2-7
CDR3 DNA: TGCAGCGTCTACAGCGGGACAGGGGGCCCGGGGCAGCCCCAGCATTTT; CDR3 protein: CSVYSGTGGPGQPQHF; D gene: TRBD1; V gene: TRBV29-1; clone size: many; CDR3 length: 16; J gene: TRBJ1-5
CDR3 DNA: TGTGCCAGCAGTTTTCGGCTAGCGGGGGGGCTGGAGACCCAGTACTTC; CDR3 protein: CASSFRLAGGLETQYF; D gene: TRBD2; V gene: TRBV12-3/TRBV12-4; clone size: many; CDR3 length: 16; J gene: TRBJ2-5
CDR3 DNA: TGTGCCATCGGATATCAGGGAGTCTACGAGCAGTACTTC; CDR3 protein: CAIGYQGVYEQYF; D gene: NA; V gene: TRBV10-3; clone size: many; CDR3 length: 13; J gene: TRBJ2-7
CDR3 DNA: TGCGCCAGCAGCCAAGATGCCCAGATCAATATCTATGGCTACACCTTC; CDR3 protein: CASSQDAQINIYGYTF; D gene: NA; V gene: TRBV4-1; clone size: many; CDR3 length: 16; J gene: TRBJ1-2
CDR3 DNA: TGTGCCACCAGTGATAGGGACAGCCCCAATCAGCCCCAGCATTTT; CDR3 protein: CATSDRDSPNQPQHF; D gene: TRBD1; V gene: TRBV24-1; clone size: many; CDR3 length: 15; J gene: TRBJ1-5
CDR3 DNA: TGCAGTGCTAGAGATCTCGGAAAAGGTCACCAAGAGACCCAGTACTTC; CDR3 protein: CSARDLGKGHQETQYF; D gene: NA; V gene: TRBV20-1; clone size: many; CDR3 length: 16; J gene: TRBJ2-5
CDR3 DNA: TGTGCCAGCTCAGGAGGACACAATGAGCAGTTCTTC; CDR3 protein: CASSGGHNEQFF; D gene: NA; V gene: TRBV18; clone size: NA; CDR3 length: 12; J gene: TRBJ2-1
CDR3 DNA: TGTGCCACCAGCAGGGCGACAGGGGGGGGCACCGGGGAGCTGTTTTTT; CDR3 protein: CATSRATGGGTGELFF; D gene: TRBD1; V gene: TRBV15; clone size: few; CDR3 length: 16; J gene: TRBJ2-2
CDR3 DNA: TGTGCCACCGGACAGGGGGCGCGGGACGGGGAGCTGTTTTTT; CDR3 protein: CATGQGARDGELFF; D gene: TRBD1; V gene: TRBV15; clone size: many; CDR3 length: 14; J gene: TRBJ2-2
CDR3 DNA: TGTGCCGCACCCGGGGCGCCAAGCAATCAGCCCCAGCATTTT; CDR3 protein: CAAPGAPSNQPQHF; D gene: NA; V gene: TRBV21-1; clone size: many; CDR3 length: 14; J gene: TRBJ1-5
CDR3 DNA: TGTGCCAGCAGCTTAGAGTCAGGGACAATATACACAGATACGCAGTATTTT; CDR3 protein: CASSLESGTIYTDTQYF; D gene: NA; V gene: TRBV7-2; clone size: many; CDR3 length: 17; J gene: TRBJ2-3
CDR3 DNA: TGCAGTGCTAGAGCGGCTAGCGGGGGAACCTACGAGCAGTACTTC; CDR3 protein: CSARAASGGTYEQYF; D gene: TRBD2; V gene: TRBV20-1; clone size: many; CDR3 length: 15; J gene: TRBJ2-7
CDR3 DNA: TGTGCCAGCAGGTCTCGAGCGGGGATAGGGGGAGATGGCTACACCTTC; CDR3 protein: CASRSRAGIGGDGYTF; D gene: NA; V gene: TRBV6-6; clone size: many; CDR3 length: 16; J gene: TRBJ1-2
CDR3 DNA: TGCGCCAGCAGCTTGGGGGCCCTAGCGGGAGACTACGAGCAGTACTTC; CDR3 protein: CASSLGALAGDYEQYF; D gene: TRBD2; V gene: TRBV5-1; clone size: many; CDR3 length: 16; J gene: TRBJ2-7
CDR3 DNA: TGTGCCAGCAGTAAGTCTAGCGGGAGGAGCACAGATACGCAGTATTTT; CDR3 protein: CASSKSSGRSTDTQYF; D gene: TRBD2; V gene: TRBV27; clone size: many; CDR3 length: 16; J gene: TRBJ2-3
CDR3 DNA: TGCAGTGCTTGGACTAGCGGGATCCCCAATGAGCAGTTCTTC; CDR3 protein: CSAWTSGIPNEQFF; D gene: TRBD2; V gene: TRBV20-1; clone size: many; CDR3 length: 14; J gene: TRBJ2-1
CDR3 DNA: TGCAGTGCTAGATTTGGGACTAGCAGAAATGAGCAGTTCTTC; CDR3 protein: CSARFGTSRNEQFF; D gene: TRBD2; V gene: TRBV20-1; clone size: many; CDR3 length: 14; J gene: TRBJ2-1
CDR3 DNA: TGTGCCAGCAGTCTACAGGGTGCGAATTCACCCCTCCACTTT; CDR3 protein: CASSLQGANSPLHF; D gene: NA; V gene: TRBV12-3/TRBV12-4; clone size: many; CDR3 length: 14; J gene: TRBJ1-6
CDR3 DNA: TGTGCCAGCAGTTACCGGACTAGCGGAACAGATACGCAGTATTTT; CDR3 protein: CASSYRTSGTDTQYF; D gene: TRBD2; V gene: TRBV6-5; clone size: many; CDR3 length: 15; J gene: TRBJ2-3
CDR3 DNA: TGTGCCAGCAGATCTACAGGGGGCGGAGAGACCCAGTACTTC; CDR3 protein: CASRSTGGGETQYF; D gene: TRBD1; V gene: TRBV11-2; clone size: many; CDR3 length: 14; J gene: TRBJ2-5
CDR3 DNA: TGTGCCAGCAGCACCCTTAGAATGGGGACAGGGGAAAACTATGGCTACACCTTC; CDR3 protein: CASSTLRMGTGENYGYTF; D gene: TRBD1; V gene: TRBV9; clone size: many; CDR3 length: 18; J gene: TRBJ1-2
CDR3 DNA: TGTGCCAGCAGCCCCACGGGGACAGGGGGGGGCTACACCTTC; CDR3 protein: CASSPTGTGGGYTF; D gene: TRBD1; V gene: TRBV6-6; clone size: NA; CDR3 length: 14; J gene: TRBJ1-2
CDR3 DNA: TGTGCCAGCAGCCAACGCGGGAGGACTTACAATGAGCAGTTCTTC; CDR3 protein: CASSQRGRTYNEQFF; D gene: TRBD2; V gene: TRBV3-1; clone size: many; CDR3 length: 15; J gene: TRBJ2-1